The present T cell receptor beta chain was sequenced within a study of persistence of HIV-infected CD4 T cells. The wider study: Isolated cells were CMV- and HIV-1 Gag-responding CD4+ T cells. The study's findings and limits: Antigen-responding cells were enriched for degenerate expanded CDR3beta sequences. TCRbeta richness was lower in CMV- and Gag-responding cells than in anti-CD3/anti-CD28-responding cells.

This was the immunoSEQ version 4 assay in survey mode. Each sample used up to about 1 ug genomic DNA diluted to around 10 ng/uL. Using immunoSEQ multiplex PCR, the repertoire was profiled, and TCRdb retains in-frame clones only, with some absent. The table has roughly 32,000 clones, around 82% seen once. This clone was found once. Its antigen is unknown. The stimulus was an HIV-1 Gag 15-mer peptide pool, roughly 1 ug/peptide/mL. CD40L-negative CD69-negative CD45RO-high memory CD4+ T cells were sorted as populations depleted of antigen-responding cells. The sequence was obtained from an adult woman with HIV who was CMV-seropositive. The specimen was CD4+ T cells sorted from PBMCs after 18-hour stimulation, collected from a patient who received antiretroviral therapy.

CDR3 nucleotides: TGTGCCAGCAAACTGGGGAAGGAAGGCTATGGCTACACCTTC. Translation gives CASKLGKEGYGYTF. This chain uses TRBV5-6 with TRBJ1-2; D uncertain. Germline CDR1 is SGHDT and CDR2 is YYEEEE. The CDR3 is 14 amino acids. The V and J ends lost 6 bases and 4 bases respectively, with 16 bases between them.